This TCR beta chain was captured by sequencing in a study of radiation and T cells in renal cell carcinoma. Time point in this sample: blood 2 weeks post-SBRT. Treatment meaning: 15 Gy SBRT to primary tumor, nephrectomy 4 weeks later. Radiation-treated patients gave blood at baseline, week 2 and week 4. This clone was seen a handful of times. Using immunoSEQ multiplex PCR, the repertoire was profiled, and TCRdb retains in-frame clones only, with some absent. The top ten clones hold roughly 7% of a sample with over 60,000 clones, around 78% of them seen once. The V segment lost 0 bases and the J segment 3 bases; nucleotides outside the gene matches: 2. The germline gives CDR1 SGDLS, CDR2 YYNGEE. This CDR3 contains 14 residues.

The chain combines TRBV9 with TRBJ2-7; 8 nucleotides line up with TRBD1. This TCR derives from a man aged 55 to 70 with renal cell carcinoma. This material consisted of blood, taken from a patient whose treatment included radiotherapy and nephrectomy. This CDR3 is CASSVGDRLYEQYF. CDR3 bases: TGTGCCAGCAGCGTAGGGGACAGGCTCTACGAGCAGTACTTC.